The text below deals with one T cell receptor (beta chain). What it recognizes is unknown. Produced via immunoSEQ multiplex PCR; TCRdb's table is partial and in-frame only. The sample includes fewer than 30,000 clones, around 95% of them seen just once. The data originate from a study of T cell clonotyping in hematopoietic cell transplantation. General study results and limits: Higher Inverse Simpson Index values in graft donor and pretransplant recipient predicted broader posttransplant TCR diversity. Pathologically expanded recipient clonotypes increased progressively from day 30 to day 180 as diversity fell. At the given depth, recipient repertoires were over 95% de novo clonotypes.

The CDR3 runs to 16 residues. V dropped 1 base and J dropped 4 bases, with 13 bases sitting between them. The germline gives CDR1 KGHSH, CDR2 LQKENI. The chain recombines TRBV18 with TRBJ2-2; D is unresolved. Material: peripheral blood mononuclear cells. The TCR was taken from a man aged 50 or older in good health. Some clones in this sample may be carry-over from other donors' samples. For the CDR3, the DNA is TGTGCCAGCTCACCACTATACCAAACCGGCACCGGGGAGCTGTTTTTT. Translation: CASSPLYQTGTGELFF.